This entry lists 20 T cell receptor beta chains sequenced from one sample in a study of T-cell memory formation after mild COVID-19. TCRdb analysed the 5' RACE reads with MiXCR anew, one entry per CDR3 protein. The sample contains 300,000 to 400,000 distinct CDR3 sequences, around 13% of which appear only once. The sample consisted of PBMCs or a T cell subset sorted from them (not recorded which). These receptors all stem from a man aged 18 to 35 who had mild COVID-19 (a few samples of this study predate the infection). Cell type and time point are not known.

This chain joins TRBV20-1 and TRBJ1-2, with D unclear. From germline, CDR1 is DFQATT and CDR2 SNEGSKA (reference sequence). The CDR3 covers 10 residues. V gave up 0 bases and J gave up 6 bases, with 2 bases separating them. CDR3 nucleotide sequence: TGCAGTGCTAGAGAGGATGGCTACACCTTC. It translates to CSAREDGYTF.

This clonotype has only a few counts. The rearrangement joins TRBV4-1 to TRBJ1-1, with 9 positions matching TRBD1. Looked up from germline, CDR1 is MGHRA and CDR2 is YSYEKL. Unmatched junction bases numbered 8, after V lost 3 bases and J lost 12 bases. There are 13 residues in the CDR3. CDR3 sequence reads: CASSHPGQGIPFF. CDR3 DNA: TGCGCCAGCAGCCACCCCGGACAGGGGATCCCTTTCTTT.

The J gene is TRBJ1-2, the V gene TRBV20-1; 9 bases are a match to TRBD1. Germline lookup yields CDR1 DFQATT and CDR2 SNEGSKA (reference sequence). The ends lost 3 bases at V and 7 bases at J; junction bases unmatched: 6. The CDR3 totals 13 residues. In DNA, the CDR3 is TGCAGTGCTAGGACAGGGGGAATCTTTGGCTACACCTTC. It specifies CSARTGGIFGYTF.

This clonotype was counted a few times. This chain connects TRBV7-9 to TRBJ2-1; a weak D match, TRBD2 (7 bases). The V end was cut by 6 bases, the J end by 6 bases, with 12 bases between. Germline assignment: CDR1 SEHNR and CDR2 FQNEAQ (reference sequence). This CDR3 region has 13 residues. CDR3 nucleotides: TGTGCCAGCAGTACGGGGGGCTCCAATGAGCAGTTCTTC. As protein: CASSTGGSNEQFF.

In its sample, this clonotype was seen a few times. V gene TRBV4-1 combines with J gene TRBJ1-5, with D tentatively TRBD1 (6 bases). V dropped 3 bases and J dropped 4 bases, with 13 bases sitting between them. Germline CDR1 and CDR2: MGHRA and YSYEKL. This CDR3 region has 15 residues. The CDR3 DNA sequence: TGCGCCAGCAGCCAGACGGGACACCTTAATCAGCCCCAGCATTTT. Translated, it gives CASSQTGHLNQPQHF.

V is TRBV4-1 and J is TRBJ2-7; 8 nucleotides match TRBD2. The V gene's germline CDR1 is MGHRA and CDR2 YSYEKL. J gave up 3 bases and V 4 bases, and 11 bases lay outside the gene matches. The CDR3 has 16 amino acids. The CDR3 DNA reads TGCGCCAGCAGCCCGTCGCTGCGGGGGGCAATCTACGAGCAGTACGTC. This encodes CASSPSLRGAIYEQYV.

This clonotype appeared a few times. V is TRBV5-1 and J is TRBJ1-1; D not certain. V shed 0 bases and J shed 10 bases, with 13 bases lying between them. CDR3 length: 13 amino acids. Germline CDR1 SGHRS, CDR2 YFSETQ. As DNA, the CDR3 is TGCGCCAGCAGCTTGGATTGGGCAGATGGAGCTTTCTTT. Protein product: CASSLDWADGAFF.

The chain couples TRBV29-1 to TRBJ2-5; TRBD1 is a possible D gene (6 bases). Germline V gives CDR1 SQVTM, CDR2 ANQGSEA. The V and J ends lost 6 bases and 5 bases respectively, with 19 bases between them. The CDR3 totals 14 residues. The CDR3 DNA sequence: TGCAGCGTGAGGGTCTCCAGGGGCGTGGAGACCCAGTACTTC. Translated, it gives CSVRVSRGVETQYF.

This clonotype was picked up many times. The CDR3 protein is CASSHDGNTGELFF. The DNA for the CDR3 is TGTGCCAGCAGTCACGACGGAAACACCGGGGAGCTGTTTTTT. V usage is TRBV6-6 and J usage is TRBJ2-2; D is ambiguous. Germline CDR1 MNHNY, CDR2 SVGAGI (reference sequence). V lost 5 bases, J lost 2 bases, and 9 bases lay in between. The CDR3 has 14 residues.

This chain connects TRBV5-6 to TRBJ2-7; 7 bases are a match to TRBD2. The trim removed 3 bases at V and 2 bases at J, leaving 5 bases unmatched. The V gene's germline CDR1 is SGHDT and CDR2 YYEEEE. This CDR3 has 14 residues. This CDR3 is CASSWGGSTYEQYF. CDR3 nucleotide sequence: TGTGCCAGCAGCTGGGGGGGTTCTACCTACGAGCAGTACTTC. Drawing the rest from reference TRBV5-6 and TRBJ2-7, the complete variable domain is DAGVTQSPTHLIKTRGQQVTLRCSPKSGHDTVSWYQQALGQGPQFIFQYYEEEERQRGNFPDRFSGHQFPNYSSELNVNALLLGDSALYLCASSWGGSTYEQYFGPGTRLTVT.

This clonotype appeared many times. The rearrangement joins TRBV12-3 or TRBV12-4 to TRBJ1-1; possibly TRBD1 for D (6 bases). The length of the CDR3 is 12 residues. V shed 7 bases and J shed 6 bases, with 12 bases lying between them. CDR3 region: CASTREGAEAFF. CDR3 sequence (DNA): TGTGCCAGCACCCGGGAGGGGGCTGAAGCTTTCTTT.

The rearrangement uses TRBV6-2 or TRBV6-3 and TRBJ1-6; D perhaps matches TRBD1 (5 bases). CDR1 is MNHEY and CDR2 is SVGEGT in the germline V gene. The germline V and J ends were trimmed by 5 bases and 15 bases, with 17 bases remaining between them. CDR3 length: 13 amino acids. The CDR3 DNA reads TGTGCCAGCAGTACCGAGACCGGGGCTCTCCTCCACTTT. Translation gives CASSTETGALLHF.

This clonotype showed up just a few times. The J gene is TRBJ1-2, the V gene TRBV4-2; no clear D. The length of the CDR3 is 15 residues. The germline V gene encodes CDR1 LGHNA and CDR2 YNFKEQ. V lost 1 base to trimming and J lost 4 bases, with 13 bases between them. CDR3 region: CASSQGSVGSYGYTF. The CDR3 DNA is TGTGCCAGCAGCCAAGGGAGCGTCGGGAGCTATGGCTACACCTTC.

In its sample, this clonotype was seen many times. This chain connects TRBV7-2 to TRBJ2-3; D is possibly TRBD2 (6 bases). The CDR3 covers 12 residues. The germline V gene encodes CDR1 SGHTA and CDR2 FQGNSA. Between the trimmed V and J ends, which lost 8 bases and 6 bases, there was a span of 12 bases. This chain's CDR3 is CASRGFADTQYF. CDR3 in DNA: TGTGCCAGCCGGGGGTTTGCCGATACGCAGTATTTT.

In its sample, this clonotype was seen a few times. The genes are TRBV20-1 and TRBJ1-1; 7 bases align to TRBD1. Germline CDR1 reads DFQATT; CDR2 reads SNEGSKA (reference sequence). J lost 0 bases, V lost 0 bases, and 1 base had no gene match. The CDR3 contains 14 residues. This CDR3 reads CSARDQGVNTEAFF. The CDR3 DNA reads as TGCAGTGCTAGAGATCAGGGGGTGAACACTGAAGCTTTCTTT.

The chain uses TRBV20-1 and TRBJ1-5; 11 nucleotides match TRBD1. Germline loops: CDR1 DFQATT, CDR2 SNEGSKA (reference sequence). Losses at the gene ends were 5 bases for V and 0 bases for J; bases not matched to a gene: 6. CDR3 length: 16 amino acids. The CDR3 here is CSARDRGIYSNQPQHF. CDR3 nucleotides: TGCAGTGCTCGGGACAGGGGGATTTATAGCAATCAGCCCCAGCATTTT.

This clonotype was picked up a small number of times. V is TRBV24-1 and J is TRBJ1-3; D ambiguous. V lost 1 base, J lost 0 bases, and 9 bases lay in between. This CDR3 region has 16 residues. The germline gives CDR1 KGHDR, CDR2 SFDVKD. CDR3: CATSDLVRNSGNTIYF. For the CDR3, the DNA is TGTGCCACCAGTGATTTAGTAAGGAACTCTGGAAACACCATATATTTT.

The rearrangement uses TRBV7-2 and TRBJ2-3; no firm D call. The CDR3 length is 13 residues. Trimming removed 5 bases from V and 6 bases from J, with 12 bases in between. CDR1 is SGHTA and CDR2 is FQGNSA in the germline V gene. The CDR3 DNA is TGTGCCAGCAGCACCCGTACCCGGGATACGCAGTATTTT. This encodes CASSTRTRDTQYF.

Many counts were recorded for this clonotype. V and J are TRBV5-1 and TRBJ2-5; tentatively, D is TRBD1 or TRBD2 (5 bases each). This CDR3 comprises 14 residues. V was clipped by 0 bases and J by 5 bases, with 11 bases between them. CDR1 and CDR2 (germline): SGHRS, YFSETQ. The CDR3 spells CASSLVGPGETQYF. The CDR3, as DNA: TGCGCCAGCAGCTTGGTGGGGCCGGGGGAGACCCAGTACTTC.

This clonotype was counted many times. The chain has TRBV7-3 and TRBJ2-3; 7 nucleotides line up with TRBD2. V dropped 4 bases and J dropped 5; count of bases not matched to a gene: 18. In germline, CDR1 is SGHTA, CDR2 FQGTGA. The CDR3 loop spans 18 amino acids. CDR3 DNA: TGTGCCAGCAGCTCACCGGTAGCGGGTCTCAACGGTGGAGATACGCAGTATTTT. Translating gives CASSSPVAGLNGGDTQYF.